This T cell receptor (beta chain) was sequenced during a study of T-cell reconstitution after alpha-beta-depleted transplantation in children. Germline CDR1 is ENHRY and CDR2 is SYGVKD. The V and J ends lost 0 bases and 2 bases, in that order; junction bases with no gene match: 2. The CDR3 is made up of 15 amino acids. Unique molecular identifiers were incorporated into the prepared TCRbeta library. MiXCR, applied by TCRdb to the PCR reads, yields one record per CDR3 protein. In the table there are about 400,000 distinct CDR3 sequences, roughly 20% of which are singletons. The sample holds many counts of this clonotype.

This TCR came from a human donor who donated a stem cell graft to a child with acute myeloid leukemia. This sequence joins TRBV10-3 and TRBJ2-3; TRBD2 aligns across 7 bases. The source was PBMCs from the stem cell graft donor, collected from the stem cell graft. This chain's CDR3 is CAISESAGSTDTQYF. In DNA form, the CDR3 reads TGTGCCATCAGTGAGTCAGCGGGATCCACAGATACGCAGTATTTT.